A selection of T cell receptor beta chains follows, all from one sample in a study of blood T cell repertoires in COVID-19. Sequenced by immunoSEQ multiplex PCR; TCRdb stores in-frame clones only, minus some. The table includes 210,000 or so clones, roughly nine tenths detected once. Sequencing was performed on PBMCs or T cells enriched from blood (not recorded which). The receptors were sampled from a woman between 45 and 60 years old in a cohort exposed to, infected with or recovered from COVID-19 (not recorded which). Both conserved end residues are part of each CDR3. Each record gives: J gene, V gene, clone size, D gene, CDR3 DNA, CDR3 protein. The D gene is left open where the match is weak. Size is stated for part of the rows, as once, few or many counts, or as a class when the clone is expanded.

J gene: TRBJ1-2
V gene: TRBV5-5
clone size: .
D gene: TRBD1
CDR3 DNA: TGTGCCAGCAGCTTGGAGGGCAGGGGGGACTATGGCTACACCTTC
CDR3 protein: CASSLEGRGDYGYTF

J gene: TRBJ1-4
V gene: TRBV6-5
clone size: once
D gene: .
CDR3 DNA: TGTGCCAGCAGTCCAGGGCCATTCCAGGGTGAAAAACTGTTTTTT
CDR3 protein: CASSPGPFQGEKLFF

J gene: TRBJ2-1
V gene: TRBV7-3
clone size: .
D gene: TRBD1
CDR3 DNA: TGTGCCAGCAGCCCAACCCCTCGGGCAGGGGGCTCAGGCAATGAGCAGTTCTTC
CDR3 protein: CASSPTPRAGGSGNEQFF

J gene: TRBJ1-4
V gene: TRBV2
clone size: few
D gene: .
CDR3 DNA: TGTGCCAGCACCTCGACAGGAAAACTGTTTTTT
CDR3 protein: CASTSTGKLFF

J gene: TRBJ2-5
V gene: TRBV7-2
clone size: .
D gene: TRBD1
CDR3 DNA: TGTGCCAGCAGCACTTCAGGGGGCGGTGGTGTCAAGACCCAGTACTTC
CDR3 protein: CASSTSGGGGVKTQYF

J gene: TRBJ1-5
V gene: TRBV4-3
clone size: .
D gene: .
CDR3 DNA: TGCGCCAGCAGCCAAGGCAGGGGTGGGCCATTTAACCAGCCCCAGCATTTT
CDR3 protein: CASSQGRGGPFNQPQHF

J gene: TRBJ1-1
V gene: TRBV7-8
clone size: .
D gene: .
CDR3 DNA: TGTGCCAGCAGCCTAAATTACGACAGGAGGAACACTGAAGCTTTCTTT
CDR3 protein: CASSLNYDRRNTEAFF

J gene: TRBJ2-1
V gene: TRBV6-6
clone size: .
D gene: .
CDR3 DNA: TGTGCCAGCAGTTACTCCCCGACGGGGGGCCATGAGCAGTTCTTC
CDR3 protein: CASSYSPTGGHEQFF

J gene: TRBJ1-6
V gene: TRBV19
clone size: .
D gene: TRBD1
CDR3 DNA: TGTGCCAGTAGCACAGAAGGGACAGGGGTTAATTCACCCCTCCACTTT
CDR3 protein: CASSTEGTGVNSPLHF

J gene: TRBJ1-4
V gene: TRBV5-1
clone size: .
D gene: .
CDR3 DNA: TGCGCCAGCAGGGACACCGGATCGGGGGGTGAAAAACTGTTTTTT
CDR3 protein: CASRDTGSGGEKLFF

J gene: TRBJ2-2
V gene: TRBV6-6
clone size: .
D gene: .
CDR3 DNA: TGTGCCAGCCGGCGGGCAGAGAACACCGGGGAGCTGTTTTTT
CDR3 protein: CASRRAENTGELFF

J gene: TRBJ1-1
V gene: TRBV7-9
clone size: .
D gene: .
CDR3 DNA: TGTGCCAGCAGCTTAACCCGCGACAGAAACACTGAAGCTTTCTTT
CDR3 protein: CASSLTRDRNTEAFF

J gene: TRBJ2-1
V gene: TRBV5-1
clone size: .
D gene: TRBD2
CDR3 DNA: TGCGCCAGCATCACTAGCGGGGGGTCCTACAATGAGCAGTTCTTC
CDR3 protein: CASITSGGSYNEQFF